The TCR beta chain described here comes from a study of shared clonotypes between healthy human individuals. The repertoire was sequenced with immunoSEQ multiplex PCR; TCRdb's copy has only in-frame clones and lacks some. Altogether millions of clones are present, roughly 95% being singletons, with the ten largest covering 0.1% to 0.15%. Every donor was a Caucasian adult from Nashville, Tennessee. CDR3 length: 15 amino acids. Germline trimming cut 0 bases from V and 3 bases from J; bases unmatched to any gene: 5. Germline CDR1 reads SGHDT; CDR2 reads YYEEEE. Study-wide points: Relative to clonotypes present in all four donors, those not shared had lower generation probabilities. The represented genetic and exposure-history diversity was limited by the small number of donors. Relative to memory subsets, naive subsets generally showed larger estimated richness.

This clone appeared once. Its target is unknown. V gene TRBV5-6 combines with J gene TRBJ2-7, with 8 bases lining up with TRBD1. The sample taken for sequencing was naive CD4+ T cells sorted from blood. Subset noted: CD45RA+ positively selected. The source of this sequence is a man in his late teens or twenties in good health. The CDR3 loop reads CASSLGQGHNYEQYF. DNA for the CDR3: TGTGCCAGCAGCTTGGGACAGGGGCACAACTACGAGCAGTACTTC.